This T cell receptor beta chain emerged from a study of vaccination and CD4 T cells after COVID-19. Regarding treatment: approximately 10-day PBMC culture with coronavirus spike peptide pools or control peptides (ViraFEST assay). ViraFEST relied on peptide pools to expand antigen-specific T cells; the TCRs were sequenced afterward. Study-wide findings and caveats: Rising from about 20 to 38, the median of SARS-CoV-2-reactive clonotypes did not change significantly.

After removal of 1 base from V and 6 bases from J, the junction contained 14 bases not matched to a gene. The length of the CDR3 is 17 residues. CDR1 SGHDT and CDR2 YYEEEE come from the germline V gene. On this clonotype itself: Its antigen remains unknown.

With the Oncomine TCR Beta short-read assay, DNA from cultured CD4+ T cells was sequenced. Each CDR3 protein is one row after TCRdb ran MiXCR on the PCR reads. The sample contains 15,000 to 20,000 distinct CDR3 sequences, about 23% of which appear only once. V and J are TRBV5-6 and TRBJ2-7; TRBD2 aligns across 9 bases. The specimen sequenced was cultured CD4+ T cells from blood. The clonotype originates from a human donor with COVID-19. CDR3: CASSLSVAGALLREQYF. For the CDR3, the DNA is TGTGCCAGCAGCTTGTCGGTAGCGGGGGCTCTCTTACGCGAGCAGTACTTC.